Included here is one T cell receptor beta chain sequence, with context. The specificity of this receptor is unknown. Nothing much larger sits one base from this clone, and base qualities are not available. The CDR3 runs 13 residues from the cysteine to the phenylalanine. The entry retains the CDR3 DNA only, 39 bases that are in frame from base 1. CDR1 and CDR2 were assigned from the germline V gene as SGHTA and FQGTGA. V drops 4 bases and J drops 7 bases, leaving 13 bases in between. The record originates from a study of cytomegalovirus exposure and HLA in healthy donors (dated by TCRdb to 2015 to 2018). With regard to the full study: In an earlier analysis of about 560 of the donors, 276 Gb of sequence data and roughly 100 million unique TCR beta sequences from 180 million or so T cells were reported. In addition to the first cohort of around 670 subjects, a separate validation cohort of over 90 different subjects was used. The number of donors typed differed by locus, with 629-630 for A, B, C, DRB1 and DQB1, around 500 for DQA1, about 610 for DPA1, and around 460 for DPB1. The aim of the study was to test whether cataloging public T cell receptors could identify signatures of past pathogen exposure. Every discovery cohort repertoire had been produced on one sequencing platform. In an earlier analysis of a few hundred of the donors, high-throughput TCR beta sequencing was used to judge whether each TCR beta V gene segment behaved as functional or pseudogenic. Rather than using new phenotypic data, the later analysis identified candidate immune exposures from TCR beta sequences and from how often those sequences occurred across donors. Four to six DR-DQ haplotypes were handled as single units for association and clustering because linkage in the cohort was strong. Among under 450 genotyped donors of the cohort, an average of roughly 240,000 unique TCR beta nucleotide sequences were sequenced per donor, 15% to 20% of them non-productive. Using immunosequencing, the study profiled T cell repertoires from 500 to 800 subjects and related those repertoires to cytomegalovirus serostatus. To predict cytomegalovirus infection status, the study combined high-throughput TCR immunosequencing, statistical association of individual TCRs with disease status, and machine learning. A later analysis re-analyzed previously published TCR beta repertoires from roughly 630 donors and added high-resolution HLA genotyping to study TCR occurrence patterns. Of the 398 genotyped donors, approximately 83% fell in the genetic ancestry cluster associated with self-reported Caucasian donors. Genome-wide SNP genotypes for about three fifths of the roughly 700 donors were used in a later genetic analysis, which treated that subset as a discovery cohort. HLA typing included class I and class II loci at four-digit resolution. Donor age, sex, ethnicity and CMV serostatus were compiled together with the repertoire data. An early release covering roughly 640 HLA-typed donors comprised approximately 300 gigabases of sequencing data and some 79 million unique TCR sequences. Overall study results and their limits: Most TCR sequences were observed very rarely across donors, whereas some public TCRs were present in many individuals. According to the authors, the approach could potentially be generalized to other disease states and immunological phenotypes. According to a later analysis, TCR association rates differed among HLA loci, with DRB1 alleles showing the most associated TCRs and HLA-C alleles showing the fewest. Compared with equally common non-associated chains, HLA-associated TCR beta chains in a later analysis were more clonally expanded and had lower generation probabilities. A total of 150 to 200 TCR beta chains were listed by the study as associated with cytomegalovirus. In a later genetic analysis, fewer N-insertions in productive TCRs were reported among donors in an Asian-associated ancestry cluster than the roughly 700-donor mean. A later analysis found that most CMV-associated TCR beta chains appeared HLA-restricted, with HLA associations seemingly driven largely by CMV exposure. The earlier analysis of some 560 of the donors excluded about 16 rarely observed V segments, including chromosome 9 orphons, because counts were too low. The cohort was sequenced for TCR beta chains only, and without alpha or paired-chain data the features that could be detected were limited. Some IMGT-functional V segments, including TRBV6-2 and TRBV6-3, could not be told apart with the 87-base-pair reads, so those segments were excluded. An association between a missense DCLRE1C variant and V-gene and J-gene trimming of TCR beta chains was found in a later genetic analysis and replicated in an independent cohort. Because HLA typing was unavailable for some donors at each locus, only the typed subset was used in association tests. Broadly in line with IMGT annotations, most TCR beta V segments showed up in productive rearrangements about 87% or about 30% of the time in an earlier analysis of several hundred of the donors. In a later analysis, some 17,000 TCR beta sequences were associated with specific HLA alleles at a false discovery rate of 0.05. A further reported finding was that TCR beta sequences accurately predicted the HLA-A and HLA-B alleles for most subjects in the first cohort. Linkage disequilibrium might explain the correlated functional status among segregating V segments, but an unknown experimental factor could not be excluded. The presence/absence analyses assumed that sequencing depth was roughly uniform across donors, and that assumption may not be true. CMV serostatus was the only immune exposure information available for the cohort. Assigning TCR associations to individual alleles was difficult when HLA alleles, especially DR and DQ, strongly co-occurred. The classifier was reported to diagnose cytomegalovirus status with high specificity and sensitivity in both the original and validation cohorts. A few of the identified cytomegalovirus-associated TCR beta chains were confirmed in vitro to be specific for cytomegalovirus antigens. A group of highly shared sequence variants was considered likely to be a technical artifact of the sequencing pipeline. Several of the top co-occurrence clusters appeared to be linked to parvovirus B19, influenza, CMV and Epstein-Barr virus, according to a later analysis.

The cohort was made up of hundreds of healthy bone marrow donors. At the time of sampling, all cohort members were nominally healthy, though unrecorded immune exposures were likely present. The donor tested CMV seronegative and was one of the 352 seronegative cohort members. Every donor gave a peripheral blood sample, and the peripheral blood mononuclear cells from that sample were used for TCR beta sequencing. Genomic DNA was extracted from the blood cell samples with the Qiagen DNeasy Blood Extraction Kit. To prepare the library, the immunoSEQ multiplex PCR assay was applied. For the multiplex PCR, a mixture combining 60 forward primers for TCR Vbeta segments and 13 reverse primers for TCR Jbeta segments was used. The CDR3 region of rearranged TCR beta genes was amplified from genomic DNA by a multiplex PCR assay. The amplified TCR beta libraries were sequenced on the Illumina HiSeq System as 87-base-pair reads. The study's processing was this. In a later analysis, around 80 million unique TCR beta chains were counted across the 690 or so repertoires, and roughly 9.9 million of these chains were shared by at least two donors. To remove PCR and sequencing errors, raw reads were error-corrected and collapsed into unique sequences using a nearest-neighbor algorithm that merged closely related sequences. V, D and J gene segments were assigned by aligning CDR3 sequences to IMGT reference sequences. Each retained sequence needed at least a six-nucleotide match to both a V gene segment and a J gene segment. A rearrangement counted as productive if the CDR3 had no stop codons and remained in frame with V and J, and every other rearrangement counted as non-productive. Following IMGT convention, CDR3 was defined as the stretch from the second conserved V-encoded cysteine to the conserved J-encoded phenylalanine. The earlier analysis of fewer than 750 of the donors excluded sequences that lacked an unambiguous match to a single V gene segment. An earlier analysis of 587 of the donors classified V segments as functional when productive rearrangements were above 56.7% and as segregating when the standard deviation between donors was above 5%. To diagnose cytomegalovirus status from the catalog of TCR beta chain sequences, a statistical classification framework was built. In a later analysis, TCR nucleotide sequences were compared against IMGT/GENE-DB human TR gene sequences so that V and J genes could be assigned. A later analysis assigned CDR3 sequences and most-parsimonious VDJ recombination scenarios with the TCRdist pipeline. In a later analysis, each TCR beta chain was defined by its CDR3 amino acid sequence together with its V-gene family, and reads without a unique V-gene family were excluded. A later analysis removed 450 to 600 highly shared, low-generation-probability nucleotide sequences to deal with suspected cross-contamination and a sequencing artifact. In a later analysis, a clonal expansion index was calculated for each public chain from normalized within-repertoire ranks of inferred template counts. A later analysis computed generation probabilities with a VDJ recombination model fitted to out-of-frame rearrangements, and checked the results against IGoR. Hypergeometric tests were used in a later analysis to score TCR-TCR, TCR-HLA and TCR-CMV co-occurrence, with a repertoire-size bias correction applied to the TCR pairs. False discovery rates were estimated in a later analysis by permuting HLA or CMV assignments 20 times. In a later analysis, co-occurring TCRs were grouped with DBSCAN, and TCRdist sequence similarity was added when clustering was performed within HLA-allele-positive subsets. Repertoires with fewer than 30,000 or more than 120,000 public chains, plus five repertoires with anomalous nucleotide sharing, were excluded from co-occurrence clustering. TCRdb took this table from immuneACCESS and kept in-frame rearrangements with V and J called. Such tables lack part of the clones; where checked against another copy, unresolved V genes explain under half of the gap, and the rest is unexplained. Clone size and the V and J calls come from that table; the DNA yielded D and trimming. For this sample there are about 150,000 clones; 80% appear just once. Around 15% of the sample goes to the ten largest clones.

The V and J segments used are TRBV7-3 and TRBJ1-1; the D gene cannot be resolved reliably. What was sequenced was PBMCs. This clonotype was obtained from a middle-aged woman in good health and CMV-seronegative. In nucleotides, the sequence is TGTGCCAGCAGCTCCAGAAACGGGAATGAAGCTTTCTTT. Its protein reads: CASSSRNGNEAFF.